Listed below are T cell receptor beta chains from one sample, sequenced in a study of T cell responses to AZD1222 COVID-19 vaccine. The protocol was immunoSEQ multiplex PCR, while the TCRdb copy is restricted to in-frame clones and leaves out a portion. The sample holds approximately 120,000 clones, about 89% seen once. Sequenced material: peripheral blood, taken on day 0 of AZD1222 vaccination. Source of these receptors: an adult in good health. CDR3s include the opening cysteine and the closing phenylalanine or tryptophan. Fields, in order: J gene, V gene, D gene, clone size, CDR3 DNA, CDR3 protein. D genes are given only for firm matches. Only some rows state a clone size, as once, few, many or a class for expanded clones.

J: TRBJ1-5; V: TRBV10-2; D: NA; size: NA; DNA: TGCGCCAGCACCCGGACAGCCGGGGCCCCCAATCAGCCCCAGCATTTT; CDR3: CASTRTAGAPNQPQHF
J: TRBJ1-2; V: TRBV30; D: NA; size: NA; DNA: TGTGCCTGGAGTGGAGGAGGAGAGGGCTACACCTTC; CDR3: CAWSGGGEGYTF
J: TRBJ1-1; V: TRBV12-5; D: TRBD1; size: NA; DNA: TGTGCTAGTGGTACGGGACAGATGAACACTGAAGCTTTCTTT; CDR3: CASGTGQMNTEAFF
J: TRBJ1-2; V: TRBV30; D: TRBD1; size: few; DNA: TGTGCCTGGAGGGGGACAGGCGGGAACTACACCTTC; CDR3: CAWRGTGGNYTF
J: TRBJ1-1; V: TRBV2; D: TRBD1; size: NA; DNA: TGTGCCAGCAGTGTTTGGGACAGTGAAGCTTTCTTT; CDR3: CASSVWDSEAFF
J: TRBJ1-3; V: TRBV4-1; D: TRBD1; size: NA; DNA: TGCGCCACTAAAACCGGGACAGGGCTTACTAGCTCTGGAAACACCATATATTTT; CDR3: CATKTGTGLTSSGNTIYF
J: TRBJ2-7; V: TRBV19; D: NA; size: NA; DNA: TGTGCCAGTAGTATGGAAATGGGCAGCGTGGGTTACGAGCAGTACTTC; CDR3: CASSMEMGSVGYEQYF
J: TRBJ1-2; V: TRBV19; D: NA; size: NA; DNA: TGTGCCAGTACCCATCCCGGGGCTAACTATGGCTACACCTTC; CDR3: CASTHPGANYGYTF
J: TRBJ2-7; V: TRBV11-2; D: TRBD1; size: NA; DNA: TGTGCCAGCAGCTTAGGTCCGGGACAGGTGATCTCCTACGAGCAGTACTTC; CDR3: CASSLGPGQVISYEQYF
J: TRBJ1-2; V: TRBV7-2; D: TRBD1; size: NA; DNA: TGTGCCAGCAGCTTAGACGGTACTAGGACAGGGGGTTATGGCTACACCTTC; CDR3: CASSLDGTRTGGYGYTF
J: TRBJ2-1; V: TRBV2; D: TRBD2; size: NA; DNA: TGTGCCAGCATGGACGGGAGGGTCTTGGATGAGCAGTTCTTC; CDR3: CASMDGRVLDEQFF
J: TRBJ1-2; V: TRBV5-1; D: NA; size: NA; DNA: TGCGCCAGCGGAGAGGCAGACTATGGCTACACCTTC; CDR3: CASGEADYGYTF
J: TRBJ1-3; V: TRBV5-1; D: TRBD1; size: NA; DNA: TGCGCCAGCCATGACAGGGCCATTGGAAACACCATATATTTT; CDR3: CASHDRAIGNTIYF
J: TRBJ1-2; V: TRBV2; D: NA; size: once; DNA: TGTGCCAGCAGTGAACAGACAGGCCTGGGTGGCTACACCTTC; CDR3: CASSEQTGLGGYTF
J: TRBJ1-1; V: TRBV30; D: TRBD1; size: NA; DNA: TGTGCCTGGAGTACAGGGGGCCGGATAGCTTTCTTT; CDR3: CAWSTGGRIAFF
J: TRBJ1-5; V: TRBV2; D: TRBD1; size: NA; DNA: TGTGCCAGCAGTCCGGACAGGGTGCGGCAGCCCCAGCATTTT; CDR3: CASSPDRVRQPQHF
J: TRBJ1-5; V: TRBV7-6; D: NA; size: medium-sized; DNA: TGTGCCAGCAGCTTAGGGACATTTGGCAATCAGCCCCAGCATTTT; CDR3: CASSLGTFGNQPQHF
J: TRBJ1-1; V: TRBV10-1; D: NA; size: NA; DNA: TGCGCCAGCCGGGACGCCGGGACTGAAGCTTTCTTT; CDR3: CASRDAGTEAFF